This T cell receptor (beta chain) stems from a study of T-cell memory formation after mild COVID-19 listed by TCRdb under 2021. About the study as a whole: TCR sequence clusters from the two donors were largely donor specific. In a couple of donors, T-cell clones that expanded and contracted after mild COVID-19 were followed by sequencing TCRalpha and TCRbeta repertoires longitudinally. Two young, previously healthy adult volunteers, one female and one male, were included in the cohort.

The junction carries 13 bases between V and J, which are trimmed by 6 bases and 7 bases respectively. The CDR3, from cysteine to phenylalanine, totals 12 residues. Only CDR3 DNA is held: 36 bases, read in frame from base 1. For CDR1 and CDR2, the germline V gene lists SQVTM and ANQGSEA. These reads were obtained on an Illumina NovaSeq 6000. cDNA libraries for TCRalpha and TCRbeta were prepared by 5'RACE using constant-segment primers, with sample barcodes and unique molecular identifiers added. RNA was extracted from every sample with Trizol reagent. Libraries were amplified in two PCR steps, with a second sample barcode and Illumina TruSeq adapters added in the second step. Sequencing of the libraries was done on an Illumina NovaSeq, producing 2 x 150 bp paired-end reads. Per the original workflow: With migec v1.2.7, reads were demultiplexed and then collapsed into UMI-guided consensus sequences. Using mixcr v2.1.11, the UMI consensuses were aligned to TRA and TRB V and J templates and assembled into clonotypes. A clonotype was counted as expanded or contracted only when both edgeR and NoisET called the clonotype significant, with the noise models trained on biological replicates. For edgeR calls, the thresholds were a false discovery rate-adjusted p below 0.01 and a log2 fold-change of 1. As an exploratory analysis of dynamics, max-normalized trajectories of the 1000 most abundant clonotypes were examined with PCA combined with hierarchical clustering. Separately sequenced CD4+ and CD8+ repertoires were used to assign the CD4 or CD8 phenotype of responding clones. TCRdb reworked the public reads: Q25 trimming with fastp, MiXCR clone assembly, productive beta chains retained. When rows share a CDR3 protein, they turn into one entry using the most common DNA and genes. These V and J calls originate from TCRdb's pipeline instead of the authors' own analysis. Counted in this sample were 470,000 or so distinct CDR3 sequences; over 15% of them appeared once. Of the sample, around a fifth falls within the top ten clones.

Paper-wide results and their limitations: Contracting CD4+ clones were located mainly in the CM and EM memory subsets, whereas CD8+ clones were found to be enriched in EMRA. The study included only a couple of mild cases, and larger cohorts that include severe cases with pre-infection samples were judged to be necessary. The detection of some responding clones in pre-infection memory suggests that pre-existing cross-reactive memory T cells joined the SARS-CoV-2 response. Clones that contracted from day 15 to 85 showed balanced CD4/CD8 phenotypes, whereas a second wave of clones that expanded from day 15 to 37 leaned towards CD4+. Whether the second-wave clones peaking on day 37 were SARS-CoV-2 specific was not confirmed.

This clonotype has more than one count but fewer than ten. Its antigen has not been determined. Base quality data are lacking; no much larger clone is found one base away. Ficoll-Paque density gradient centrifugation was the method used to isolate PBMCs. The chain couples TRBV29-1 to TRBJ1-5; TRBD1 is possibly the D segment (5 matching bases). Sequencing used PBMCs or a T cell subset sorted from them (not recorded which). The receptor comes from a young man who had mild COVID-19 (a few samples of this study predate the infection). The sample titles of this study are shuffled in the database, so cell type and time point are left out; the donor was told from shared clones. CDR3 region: CSVRQGRQPQHF. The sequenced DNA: TGCAGCGTGCGCCAGGGCAGGCAGCCCCAGCATTTT.